The following is a TCR beta chain sequence with its context. Its antigen is currently unknown. The data belong to a study of CD4 T cells in relation to SARS-CoV-2 and coronaviruses. The CDR3 runs to 13 residues. Germline CDR1 and CDR2: LNHDA and SQIVND (reference sequence). The V end was cut by 4 bases, the J end by 5 bases, with 11 bases between. Broader study findings: In around three fifths of donors, memory CD4+ clonotypes crossrecognized SARS-CoV-2 and at least one common cold coronavirus spike.

Unexposed donor CD4+ T cells date from 2011-2018, before the COVID-19 pandemic. After less than 11 days of culture, CD4+ T cells were isolated. Profiled with immunoSEQ multiplex PCR; TCRdb holds only in-frame clones, not every one. The data contain more than 15,000 clones, approximately 80% of them seen just once; the ten biggest clones take up roughly a tenth. V is TRBV19 and J is TRBJ2-5; a weak D match, TRBD2 (5 bases). The sequencing input was CD4+ T cells from PBMCs, cultured in vitro. This sequence originates from a human donor in good health. The CDR3 reads CASSTGRRETQYF. The CDR3 nucleotides read TGTGCCAGTAGTACGGGAAGAAGGGAGACCCAGTACTTC.